This T cell receptor (beta chain) derives from a study of blood T cell repertoires in COVID-19. In the study overall: Samples representing acute and convalescent COVID-19 were sourced from the United States, Italy and Spain. Sample material is recorded as cDNA or gDNA derived from T cells, B-cell-depleted T cells, or PBMCs.

Authors' data handling: Using reference gene primer amplification, nucleated cell counts were estimated. Profiling relied on immunoSEQ multiplex PCR, and the TCRdb table lists in-frame clones only, not all of them. The D gene and trimming were derived from the DNA, and the V and J assignments and clone size from that table. The sample lists roughly 240,000 clones, around four fifths seen once, with 4.7% in the top ten. The junction had 7 bases not matched to a gene; V was cut back by 0 bases and J by 3 bases. The germline gives CDR1 LGHDT, CDR2 YNNKEL (reference sequence). The CDR3 consists of 17 residues.

This sequence was found in a woman in her 70s with acute or convalescent COVID-19. The sample consisted of peripheral blood. The chain joins TRBV3-1 (or the pseudogene TRBV3-2) to TRBJ2-1; TRBD2 aligns across 8 bases. CDR3 in amino acids: CASSQDGRGDLYNEQFF. The CDR3, as DNA: TGTGCCAGCAGCCAAGACGGGAGGGGGGACCTCTACAATGAGCAGTTCTTC.